This is a list of T cell receptor beta chains from one sample in a study of long-term antiretroviral therapy in people with HIV. The assay was immunoSEQ multiplex PCR, and TCRdb's table has in-frame clones only and misses some. Of around 15,000 clones in the sample, 85% to 95% were seen once. The sequenced sample was unsorted PBMCs, obtained 10 to 13 years after starting antiretroviral therapy. Receptors were obtained from a man aged 30 to 39 with HIV. Both conserved end residues are part of each CDR3. The D gene is left open where the match is weak. Size values are once, few and many counts, or a class for expanded clones, and some rows have none.

v_call	j_call	cdr3_length	d_call	clone_size	cdr3_nt	cdr3_aa
TRBV7-8	TRBJ1-5	15	TRBD1	-	TGTGCCAGCGGAAGGGACAGGGGTTGGAATCAGCCCCAGCATTTT	CASGRDRGWNQPQHF
TRBV29-1	TRBJ2-1	12	-	-	TGCAGCGTTTTCCGACGAGGCAATGAGCAGTTCTTC	CSVFRRGNEQFF
TRBV19	TRBJ1-1	15	TRBD1	-	TGTGCCAGTACCCTATGGCGGACAGGGGAGACTGAAGCTTTCTTT	CASTLWRTGETEAFF
TRBV7-9	TRBJ1-1	14	-	-	TGTGCCAGCAGCTTAGGATCAGGAAACACTGAAGCTTTCTTT	CASSLGSGNTEAFF
TRBV7-2	TRBJ2-2	11	-	-	TGTGCCAGCAGCCCCCCAAGACAGGTTTTTTTT	CASSPPRQVFF
TRBV27	TRBJ1-1	14	-	-	TGTGCCAGCAGTGGATACGGGGAACAGGTTGGGGCTTTCTTT	CASSGYGEQVGAFF
TRBV7-8	TRBJ2-5	14	-	-	TGTGCCAGCAGCTTACGGGACAACCAAGAGACCCAGTACTTC	CASSLRDNQETQYF
TRBV27	TRBJ1-2	13	-	-	TGTGCCAGCAGTTTACGGGGGATTGGGGGCTACACCTTC	CASSLRGIGGYTF
TRBV10-2	TRBJ1-4	13	-	once	TGCGCCAGCAGTGACAGCGTACTTGAAAAACTGTTTTTT	CASSDSVLEKLFF
TRBV7-2	TRBJ2-7	16	TRBD2	-	TGTGCCAGCAGCTATAGCGGGGGGGGCTTATCCTACGAGCAGTACTTC	CASSYSGGGLSYEQYF
TRBV9	TRBJ2-6	15	-	-	TGTGCCAGCAGCAGACAAGTATCTGGGGCCAACGTCCTGACTTTC	CASSRQVSGANVLTF
TRBV10-1	TRBJ2-5	15	-	-	TGCGCCAGCAGTGAGAGTGAGGGGCCCCAAGAGACCCAGTACTTC	CASSESEGPQETQYF
TRBV5-1	TRBJ1-4	14	-	-	TGCGCCAGCAGATTGGGAGCAACTAATGAAAAACTGTTTTTT	CASRLGATNEKLFF
TRBV7-9	TRBJ1-1	11	-	-	TGTGCCAGCAGCGCCGACTGGCATGCTTTCTTT	CASSADWHAFF
TRBV11-2	TRBJ1-1	13	-	-	TGTGCCAGCAGCCTTGACTGGGGCACTGAAGCTTTCTTT	CASSLDWGTEAFF
TRBV7-3	TRBJ2-6	16	-	-	TGTGCCAGCAGCTTGACGGGATCGGCTGGGGCCAACGTCCTGACTTTC	CASSLTGSAGANVLTF
TRBV7-9	TRBJ1-2	13	-	-	TGTGCCCTTAACCTACCGGGACAAGAAGTCTACACCTTC	CALNLPGQEVYTF
TRBV7-8	TRBJ2-3	17	TRBD1	-	TGTGCCAGCAGCCCCTTACGAGGGACAGGGGCCACAGATACGCAGTATTTT	CASSPLRGTGATDTQYF
TRBV11-2	TRBJ2-3	17	TRBD2	-	TGTGCCAGCAGCTTATTACCGGGACTAGCGGGTACAGATACGCAGTATTTT	CASSLLPGLAGTDTQYF
TRBV29-1	TRBJ1-1	13	-	-	TGCAGCGTTGATGGGACGATGAACACTGAAGCTTTCTTT	CSVDGTMNTEAFF
TRBV5-1	TRBJ1-2	16	TRBD1	-	TGCGCCAGCAGCTCGCCGGGACAGGGGCTAGTAGAGGGCTACACCTTC	CASSSPGQGLVEGYTF
TRBV7-8	TRBJ1-1	16	TRBD1	-	TGTGCCAGCAGCTCCCCAGCAGGGGGCGATAACACTGAAGCTTTCTTT	CASSSPAGGDNTEAFF
TRBV4-1	TRBJ2-1	13	-	-	TGCGCCAGCAGCCACAACTCACTAGCTCAGCAGTTCTTC	CASSHNSLAQQFF
TRBV9	TRBJ2-2	16	TRBD2	-	TGTGCCAGCAGCACAAGCGGGGGCCTAGTCACCGGGGAGCTGTTTTTT	CASSTSGGLVTGELFF
TRBV10-1	TRBJ1-5	16	-	-	TGCGCCACTTCTAGGTCCCTACTGAGGGACAATCAGCCCCAGCATTTT	CATSRSLLRDNQPQHF
TRBV7-9	TRBJ1-4	15	TRBD1	once	TGTGCCAGCAGCTCGGGAAGGGGGCTCGGTGAAAAACTGTTTTTT	CASSSGRGLGEKLFF
TRBV7-2	TRBJ1-2	13	-	-	TGTGCCAGCAGCTCGACAGGCAACTATGGCTACACCTTC	CASSSTGNYGYTF
TRBV6-5	TRBJ2-5	15	TRBD1	-	TGTGCCAGTCAACTCGGGACAGGTTTACGAGAGACCCAGTACTTC	CASQLGTGLRETQYF
TRBV10-2	TRBJ1-4	17	-	-	TGCGCCAGCAGTGAACGTTTCGGTGGGAGAACTAATGAAAAACTGTTTTTT	CASSERFGGRTNEKLFF
TRBV28	TRBJ1-4	13	-	-	TGTGCCAGCAGTTTGGAGGGGGTTGAAAAACTGTTTTTT	CASSLEGVEKLFF
TRBV28	TRBJ1-6	14	-	-	TGTGCCAGCAGTCCCCCGGCGAACAATTCACCCCTCCACTTT	CASSPPANNSPLHF
TRBV2	TRBJ1-1	13	-	-	TGTGCCAGCAGGGAAGGACAGTCACCTGAGGCTTTCTTT	CASREGQSPEAFF
TRBV16	TRBJ2-5	14	TRBD2	-	TGTGCCAGCAGCGGAACTAGCGGGGGAGAGACCCAGTACTTC	CASSGTSGGETQYF
TRBV28	TRBJ1-4	15	-	-	TGTGCCAGCAGTTTCCAAGGGCCGTTGAGGGAAAAACTGTTTTTT	CASSFQGPLREKLFF
TRBV29-1	TRBJ1-4	11	-	-	TGCAGCGTGGACAGTAATGAAAAACTGTTTTTT	CSVDSNEKLFF
TRBV7-8	TRBJ2-2	14	-	-	TGTGCCAGCAGCTTAGTTGGGGGCAGCTCCGAGCTGTTTTTT	CASSLVGGSSELFF
TRBV7-9	TRBJ2-3	14	TRBD2	few	TGTGCCAGCACAACGGGGGGTTACACAGATACGCAGTATTTT	CASTTGGYTDTQYF
TRBV5-1	TRBJ1-1	14	-	-	TGCGCCAGCAGCTTGGGAGGGGGGGCCACTGAAGCTTTCTTT	CASSLGGGATEAFF
TRBV5-5	TRBJ1-3	15	-	-	TGTGCCAGCAGCTTGTTAGTTTCCTCTGGAAACACCATATATTTT	CASSLLVSSGNTIYF
TRBV4-1	TRBJ1-3	18	-	-	TGCGCCAGCAGCCAAGGTTTACTTCGACGGACCTCTGGAAACACCATATATTTT	CASSQGLLRRTSGNTIYF
TRBV5-6	TRBJ1-2	14	-	-	TGTGCCAGCAGCTTGGGCGGAGCTATTTATGGCTACACCTTC	CASSLGGAIYGYTF
TRBV5-1	TRBJ2-3	14	-	-	TGCGCCAGCAGCTTGGGGGGGAGCACAGATACGCAGTATTTT	CASSLGGSTDTQYF
TRBV7-9	TRBJ2-4	14	-	-	TGTGCCAGCAGCACCGGCACCAGGGAAGACATTCAGTACTTC	CASSTGTREDIQYF
TRBV27	TRBJ2-3	20	TRBD2	once	TGTGCCAGCAGAAAGTCTTGGGACGGGGGGTTTTTGTCTGGCACAGATACGCAGTATTTT	CASRKSWDGGFLSGTDTQYF
TRBV4-1	TRBJ1-1	14	-	-	TGCGCCAGCAGCCAAGTGGAGGAAGGGGATGAAGCTTTCTTT	CASSQVEEGDEAFF
TRBV11-2	TRBJ1-1	15	-	once	TGTGCCAGCAGCCCAGCATTCGGCTTGGGGACTGAAGCTTTCTTT	CASSPAFGLGTEAFF
TRBV4-1	TRBJ1-4	15	TRBD1	once	TGCGCCAGCAGCCAATCGGGACAGGGGGATGAAAAACTGTTTTTT	CASSQSGQGDEKLFF
TRBV9	TRBJ1-1	13	-	-	TGTGCCAGCAGCCCCTCCCCCCGGACTGAAGCTTTCTTT	CASSPSPRTEAFF